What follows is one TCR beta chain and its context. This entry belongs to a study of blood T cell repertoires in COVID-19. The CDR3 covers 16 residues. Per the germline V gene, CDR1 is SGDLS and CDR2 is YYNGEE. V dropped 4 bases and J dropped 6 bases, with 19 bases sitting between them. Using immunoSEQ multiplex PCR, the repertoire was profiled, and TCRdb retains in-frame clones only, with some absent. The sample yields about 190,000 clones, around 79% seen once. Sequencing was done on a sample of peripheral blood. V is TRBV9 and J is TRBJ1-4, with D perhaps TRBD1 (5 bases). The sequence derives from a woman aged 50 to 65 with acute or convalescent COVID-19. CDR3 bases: TGTGCCAGCAGCCCCCTCCCCCCCGGGGGAGATGAAAAACTGTTTTTT. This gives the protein CASSPLPPGGDEKLFF.